One sample yielded the 10 T cell receptor beta chains listed below, sequenced in a study of T cells in Graves' hyperthyroidism and ophthalmopathy. Regions amplified from RNA transcripts were the TCR beta CDR3 regions. An initial round of RT-PCR targeting the TCR CDR3 relied on the HTBI primer set. TCRdb re-called the multiplex PCR reads through MiXCR, storing one row per CDR3 protein. Of some 270,000 distinct CDR3 sequences listed, roughly 13% are singletons. Sequenced sample: blood. These receptors all stem from a woman aged 40 to 50 with Graves' hyperthyroidism.

This clonotype was seen at least ten times. This chain links TRBV12-3 or TRBV12-4 with TRBJ2-1; D ambiguous. Trimming pared 1 base from V and 8 bases from J, leaving 12 bases between. The CDR3 is 14 residues long. CDR3: CASSLDVRSDEQFF. In DNA form, the CDR3 reads TGTGCCAGCAGTTTAGACGTCCGAAGCGATGAGCAGTTCTTC.

The J gene is TRBJ1-4, the V gene TRBV9; tentative D call: TRBD1 (6 bases). Germline values: CDR1 SGDLS, CDR2 YYNGEE. V was shortened by 3 bases and J by 8 bases, with 17 bases between the two germline ends. The CDR3 loop spans 15 amino acids. The CDR3 nucleotides read TGTGCCAGCAGCGCCCAGGGGAAGAGGGAGGAAAAACTGTTTTTT. Its translation is CASSAQGKREEKLFF.

This chain connects TRBV11-2 to TRBJ1-5, with D hard to call. Looked up from germline, CDR1 is SGHAT and CDR2 is FQNNGV. The V and J ends lost 5 bases and 3 bases respectively, with 11 bases between them. The CDR3 totals 14 residues. CDR3 bases: TGTGCCAGCAGCCCCCCGGGTCTCAATCAGCCCCAGCATTTT. Translation gives CASSPPGLNQPQHF.

This clonotype has ten or more counts. The chain recombines TRBV12-3 or TRBV12-4 with TRBJ2-1; the match to TRBD2 covers 12 bases. The V gene end was trimmed by 7 bases and the J gene end by 4 bases; junction bases not matched to a gene: 11. The CDR3 extends over 17 amino acids. CDR3 DNA sequence: TGTGCCAGCAATTTCGCACTAGCGGGAGGTCGGTACAATGAGCAGTTCTTC. The encoded protein is CASNFALAGGRYNEQFF.

This clonotype was seen repeatedly, ten times or more. V and J are TRBV19 and TRBJ1-1; D is unresolved. Trimming took off 1 base at V and 4 bases at J, with 10 bases between the two ends. CDR1 is LNHDA and CDR2 is SQIVND in the germline V gene (reference sequence). The CDR3 totals 14 residues. In DNA, the CDR3 is TGTGCCAGTAGTATAGTTGGTTTCGGCACTGAAGCTTTCTTT. Amino acids: CASSIVGFGTEAFF. Full variable domain (rest looked up from reference TRBV19 and TRBJ1-1): DGGITQSPKYLFRKEGQNVTLSCEQNLNHDAMYWYRQDPGQGLRLIYYSQIVNDFQKGDIAEGYSVSREKKESFPLTVTSAQKNPTAFYLCASSIVGFGTEAFFGQGTRLTVV.

This clonotype occurred many times. This chain uses TRBV29-1 with TRBJ2-1; the D gene is possibly TRBD2 (5 bases). There are 13 residues in the CDR3. Between the trimmed V and J ends, which lost 7 bases and 5 bases, there was a span of 15 bases. Germline V gives CDR1 SQVTM, CDR2 ANQGSEA. CDR3: CSAGEEAHNEQFF. CDR3 DNA: TGCAGCGCAGGCGAGGAGGCCCACAATGAGCAGTTCTTC.

The chain has TRBV19 and TRBJ1-2, with D perhaps matching TRBD1 (6 bases). Germline V lookup: CDR1 LNHDA, CDR2 SQIVND (reference sequence). The CDR3 covers 14 residues. Trimming removed 4 bases at V and 0 bases at J, with 9 bases between. CDR3 sequence (DNA): TGTGCCAGTAGTACCGCAGGGGCTAACTATGGCTACACCTTC. Protein: CASSTAGANYGYTF.

Only a few counts were recorded for this clonotype. V gene TRBV6-5 combines with J gene TRBJ2-2; D unresolved. V gave up 2 bases and J gave up 10 bases, with 8 bases separating them. The CDR3 consists of 12 residues. CDR1 is MNHEY, CDR2 SVGAGI, per germline. CDR3 sequence reads: CASSYEPSELFF. The CDR3 DNA reads TGTGCCAGCAGTTACGAACCCTCGGAGCTGTTTTTT.

The chain's CDR3 is CSALPMGATNEKLFF. The DNA of the CDR3 is TGCAGTGCCCTCCCTATGGGGGCAACTAATGAAAAACTGTTTTTT. The chain couples TRBV20-1 to TRBJ1-4; a possible D gene is TRBD1 (5 bases). The CDR3 is 15 residues long. CDR1 is DFQATT and CDR2 is SNEGSKA in the germline V gene (reference sequence). The germline V and J ends were trimmed by 6 bases and 0 bases, with 14 bases remaining between them.

The table lists this clonotype with many counts. The chain recombines TRBV27 with TRBJ2-4, with 7 bases lining up with TRBD1. V gave up 2 bases and J gave up 6 bases; unmatched junction bases: 1. Per the germline V gene, CDR1 is MNHEY and CDR2 is SMNVEV (reference sequence). The CDR3 runs 13 residues. CDR3 nucleotides: TGTGCCAGCAGTTTAGGGACAGCAAACATTCAGTACTTC. As protein: CASSLGTANIQYF.